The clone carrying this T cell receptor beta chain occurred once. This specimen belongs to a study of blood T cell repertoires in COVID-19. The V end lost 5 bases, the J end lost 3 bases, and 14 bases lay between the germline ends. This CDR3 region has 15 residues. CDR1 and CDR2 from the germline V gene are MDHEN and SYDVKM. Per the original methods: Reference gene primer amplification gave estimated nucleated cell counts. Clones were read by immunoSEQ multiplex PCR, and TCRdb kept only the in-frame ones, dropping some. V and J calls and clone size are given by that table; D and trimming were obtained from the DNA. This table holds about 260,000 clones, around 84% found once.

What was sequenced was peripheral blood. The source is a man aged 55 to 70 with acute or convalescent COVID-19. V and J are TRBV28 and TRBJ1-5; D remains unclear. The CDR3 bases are TGTGCCAGCAGTGCAACATACAGTACCAATCAGCCCCAGCATTTT. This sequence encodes CASSATYSTNQPQHF.